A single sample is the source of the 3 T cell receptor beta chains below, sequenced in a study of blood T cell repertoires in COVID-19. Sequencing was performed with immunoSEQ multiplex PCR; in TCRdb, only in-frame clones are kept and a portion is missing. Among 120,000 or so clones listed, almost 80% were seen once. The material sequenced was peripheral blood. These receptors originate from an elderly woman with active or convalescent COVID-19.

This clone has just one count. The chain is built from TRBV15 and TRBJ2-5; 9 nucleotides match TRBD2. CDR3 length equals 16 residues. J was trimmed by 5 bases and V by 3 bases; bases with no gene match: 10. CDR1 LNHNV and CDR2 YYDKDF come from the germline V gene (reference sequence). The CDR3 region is CATSRGLAAFEETQYF. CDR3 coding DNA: TGTGCCACCAGCAGGGGACTAGCAGCTTTTGAGGAGACCCAGTACTTC.

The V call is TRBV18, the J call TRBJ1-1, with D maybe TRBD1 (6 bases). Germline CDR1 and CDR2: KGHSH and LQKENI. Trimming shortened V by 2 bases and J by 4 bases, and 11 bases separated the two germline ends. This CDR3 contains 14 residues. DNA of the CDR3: TGTGCCAGCTCACCAGTAGGGGGGGCCACTGAAGCTTTCTTT. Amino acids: CASSPVGGATEAFF.

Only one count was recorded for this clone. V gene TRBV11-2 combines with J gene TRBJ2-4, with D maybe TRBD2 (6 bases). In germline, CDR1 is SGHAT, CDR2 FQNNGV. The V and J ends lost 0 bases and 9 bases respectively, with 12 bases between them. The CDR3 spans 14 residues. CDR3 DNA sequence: TGTGCCAGCAGCTTAGATGGAGGAGGGACCATTCAGTACTTC. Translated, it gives CASSLDGGGTIQYF.